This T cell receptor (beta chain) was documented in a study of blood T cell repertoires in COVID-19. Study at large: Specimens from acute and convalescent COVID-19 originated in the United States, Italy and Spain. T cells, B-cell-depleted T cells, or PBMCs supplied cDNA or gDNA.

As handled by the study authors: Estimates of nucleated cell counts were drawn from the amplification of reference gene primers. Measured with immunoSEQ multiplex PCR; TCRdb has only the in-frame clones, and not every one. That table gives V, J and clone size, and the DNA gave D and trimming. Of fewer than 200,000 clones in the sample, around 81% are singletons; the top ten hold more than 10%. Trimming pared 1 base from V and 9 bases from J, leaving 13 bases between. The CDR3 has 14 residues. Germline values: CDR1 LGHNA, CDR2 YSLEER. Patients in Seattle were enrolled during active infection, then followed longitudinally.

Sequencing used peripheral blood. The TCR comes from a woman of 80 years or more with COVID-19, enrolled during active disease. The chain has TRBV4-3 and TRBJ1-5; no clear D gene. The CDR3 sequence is CASSQVESIPPQHF. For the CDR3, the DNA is TGCGCCAGCAGCCAAGTTGAGTCGATACCGCCCCAGCATTTT.